Presented here are 12 T cell receptor beta chains from one specimen sequenced in a study of T cells in tumors after PD-1 blockade (dated by TCRdb to between 2017 and 2020). Libraries were prepared through the immunoSEQ multiplex PCR assay. TCRdb took over this immuneACCESS table, retaining in-frame rearrangements with V and J assigned. Such tables are incomplete; in checked studies, under half of the missing clones stem from an unresolved V gene, and the remainder is unexplained. This sample gives around 35,000 clones in total; 73% of them show up just once. Around 40% of the sample lies in the top ten. The time point label, as the study defines it: after anti-PD-1 therapy. Sequenced here: PBMCs, sampled after anti-PD-1 treatment. The source of these receptors is a human donor with basal cell carcinoma.

J is TRBJ1-2 and V is TRBV30; D not certain. The CDR3 runs 13 residues. Trimming stripped 3 bases from V and 4 bases from J, with 12 bases between. Germline loops: CDR1 GTSNPN, CDR2 SVGIG (reference sequence). This chain's CDR3 is CAWRKNKGYGYTF. In DNA form, the CDR3 reads TGTGCCTGGAGGAAAAACAAAGGCTATGGCTACACCTTC.

This clone was found a few times. The CDR3 DNA follows: TGTGCCAGCAGCTCTTTTTACTTACCGGGCTACACCTTC. This sequence encodes CASSSFYLPGYTF. The gene calls are TRBV7-2 and TRBJ1-2, with unresolved D. Trimming pared 4 bases from V and 8 bases from J, leaving 14 bases between. Germline loops: CDR1 SGHTA, CDR2 FQGNSA. The CDR3 covers 13 residues. The variable domain in full, with the rest retrieved from reference TRBV7-2 and TRBJ1-2, is GAGVSQSPSNKVTEKGKDVELRCDPISGHTALYWYRQSLGQGLEFLIYFQGNSAPDKSGLPSDRFSAERTGGSVSTLTIQRTQQEDSAVYLCASSSFYLPGYTFGSGTRLTVV.

The gene calls are TRBV5-1 and TRBJ2-5; 10 bases match TRBD1. The CDR3 spans 14 residues. The germline CDR1 and CDR2 sequences are SGHRS and YFSETQ. Trimming at V came to 7 bases and at J to 5 bases, leaving 8 bases not matched to a gene. CDR3 protein: CASFDRGHGETQYF. In DNA form, the CDR3 reads TGCGCCAGCTTCGACAGGGGGCACGGGGAGACCCAGTACTTC.

The V gene is TRBV19, the J gene TRBJ2-3, with 7 bases fitting TRBD1. Germline values: CDR1 LNHDA, CDR2 SQIVND (reference sequence). The CDR3 spans 16 residues. J lost 1 base, V lost 5 bases, and 9 bases had no gene match. The CDR3 nucleotides are TGTGCCAGTAGTCCAACCGAGGGGGCTCGCACAGATACGCAGTATTTT. This gives the protein CASSPTEGARTDTQYF.

This chain connects TRBV19 to TRBJ1-2; possible D gene TRBD1, 6 bases. The CDR3 is 15 amino acids. Trimming stripped 7 bases from V and 3 bases from J, with 18 bases between. CDR1 is LNHDA and CDR2 is SQIVND in the germline V gene (reference sequence). CDR3 nucleotides: TGTGCCAGTAAAATAAAAAGGGGGTTGGACTATGGCTACACCTTC. It specifies CASKIKRGLDYGYTF.

The chain has TRBV3-1 (or the pseudogene TRBV3-2) and TRBJ2-3; 15 bases map to TRBD2. The CDR3 runs 18 residues. V was clipped by 4 bases and J by 0 bases; unmatched bases: 5. The germline CDR1 and CDR2 sequences are LGHDT and YNNKEL (reference sequence). This chain's CDR3 is CASSLGTSGGISTDTQYF. The CDR3 DNA reads TGTGCCAGCAGCCTCGGGACTAGCGGGGGGATAAGCACAGATACGCAGTATTTT.

The chain recombines TRBV21-1 with TRBJ2-3; the D call in the table, TRBD2, was not verified against the DNA. TRBV21-1 is marked as a pseudogene. The CDR3 length is 16 residues. In nucleotides, the CDR3 is TGTGCCAGCAGCCCAATGCAGGCGGGGAGCACAGATACGCAGTATTTT. It is translated as CASSPMQAGSTDTQYF.

This clone appeared a few times. The rearrangement uses TRBV11-3 and TRBJ2-1; tentative D call: TRBD2 (6 bases). Trimming shortened V by 5 bases and J by 7 bases, and 18 bases separated the two germline ends. This CDR3 spans 15 amino acids. From germline, CDR1 is SGHNT and CDR2 YENEEA. The CDR3, as DNA: TGTGCCAGCAGCCTCTTTAGCGGAGATCTGAATGAGCAGTTCTTC. It translates to CASSLFSGDLNEQFF.

This clone is medium-sized (0.01 to 0.1%) in the sample. The chain combines TRBV10-3 with TRBJ2-7, with TRBD2 matching over 10 bases. Losses at the gene ends were 2 bases for V and 3 bases for J; bases not matched to a gene: 10. Per the germline V gene, CDR1 is ENHRY and CDR2 is SYGVKD. There are 17 residues in the CDR3. CDR3 loop: CAISEGGSGRMDYEQYF. Here the CDR3 DNA reads TGTGCCATCAGTGAGGGGGGTAGCGGGAGGATGGACTACGAGCAGTACTTC.

The chain's CDR3 is CASSVLDRVTGELFF. The CDR3 region has the DNA TGTGCCAGCAGCGTCTTGGACAGGGTCACCGGGGAGCTGTTTTTT. The rearrangement joins TRBV9 to TRBJ2-2; 8 nucleotides line up with TRBD1. The CDR3 is 15 residues long. Trimming removed 2 bases from V and 4 bases from J; junction bases left unmatched: 4. Germline values: CDR1 SGDLS, CDR2 YYNGEE.

This clone was observed once. The CDR3 is CASSLSGVNTGELFF. DNA for the CDR3: TGTGCCAGCAGTCTTAGCGGAGTTAACACCGGGGAGCTGTTTTTT. The V and J genes are TRBV7-3 and TRBJ2-2; the D gene is possibly TRBD2 (6 bases). CDR1 SGHTA and CDR2 FQGTGA come from the germline V gene. Between the trimmed V and J ends, which lost 6 bases and 2 bases, there was a span of 13 bases. CDR3 length: 15 amino acids.

This clone showed up many times. The J gene is TRBJ2-7, the V gene TRBV28; D tentatively reads TRBD1 or TRBD2 (6 bases each). The CDR3 covers 15 residues. Germline CDR1 is MDHEN and CDR2 is SYDVKM. V shed 2 bases and J shed 6 bases, with 17 bases lying between them. CDR3 region: CASSLPEGRGGEQYF. In nucleotides, the CDR3 is TGTGCCAGCAGTTTACCGGAGGGCAGGGGAGGCGAGCAGTACTTC.